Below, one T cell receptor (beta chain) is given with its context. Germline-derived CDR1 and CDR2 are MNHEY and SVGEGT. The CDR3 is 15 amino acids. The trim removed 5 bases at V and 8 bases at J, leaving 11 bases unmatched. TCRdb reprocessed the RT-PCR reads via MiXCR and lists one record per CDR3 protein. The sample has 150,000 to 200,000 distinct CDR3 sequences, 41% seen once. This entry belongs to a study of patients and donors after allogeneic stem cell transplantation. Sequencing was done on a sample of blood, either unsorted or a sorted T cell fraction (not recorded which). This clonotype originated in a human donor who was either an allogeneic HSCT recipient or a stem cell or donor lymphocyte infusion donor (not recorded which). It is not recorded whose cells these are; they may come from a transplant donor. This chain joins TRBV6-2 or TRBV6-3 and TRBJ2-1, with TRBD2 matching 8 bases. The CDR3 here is CASSPSSGPYYEQFF. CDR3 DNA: TGTGCCAGCAGTCCCTCTAGCGGGCCATACTATGAGCAGTTCTTC.